This T cell receptor (beta chain) came from a study of cytomegalovirus exposure and HLA in healthy donors. The PCR was carried out with 60 Vbeta primers and 13 Jbeta primers. Only in-frame clones appear in the TCRdb table, and some are missing; sequencing was by immunoSEQ multiplex PCR. The data contain about 190,000 clones, 80% to 85% of them singletons. Germline CDR1 SGHDN, CDR2 FVKESK. This CDR3 is built from 14 residues. The V segment lost 1 base and the J segment 2 bases; nucleotides outside the gene matches: 0. The rearrangement links TRBV14 to TRBJ2-7; 9 bases fit TRBD1. This sequence originates from a woman in her late teens or twenties in good health and CMV-seropositive. Material for sequencing was PBMCs. The CDR3 here is CASSQGTGAYEQYF. In nucleotides, the CDR3 is TGTGCCAGCAGCCAAGGGACAGGGGCCTACGAGCAGTACTTC.